One sample yielded the 2 T cell receptor beta chains listed below, sequenced in a study of T cell responses to AZD1222 COVID-19 vaccine. The repertoire was sequenced with immunoSEQ multiplex PCR; TCRdb's copy has only in-frame clones and lacks some. The data show about 99,000 clones, 80% to 90% seen once. The sample here was peripheral blood, taken on day 0 of AZD1222 vaccination. The source of these receptors is an adult in good health.

The V and J genes are TRBV20-1 and TRBJ2-7, with 11 nucleotides matching TRBD2. The germline V gene has CDR1 DFQATT and CDR2 SNEGSKA (reference sequence). V lost 3 bases to trimming and J lost 1 base; unmatched junction nucleotides: 8. This CDR3 has 16 residues. The CDR3, as DNA: TGCAGTGCTAGTAGCGGGGGGGCTTTGGGTTCCTACGAGCAGTACTTC. It specifies CSASSGGALGSYEQYF.

The chain links TRBV4-3 to TRBJ1-5; weak D call: TRBD1 (6 bases). V lost 3 bases, J lost 6 bases, and 9 bases lay in between. CDR1 and CDR2 (germline): LGHNA, YSLEER. The CDR3 totals 13 residues. CDR3 bases: TGCGCCAGCAGCCACTCCAGGGGTCAGCCCCAGCATTTT. The encoded protein is CASSHSRGQPQHF.